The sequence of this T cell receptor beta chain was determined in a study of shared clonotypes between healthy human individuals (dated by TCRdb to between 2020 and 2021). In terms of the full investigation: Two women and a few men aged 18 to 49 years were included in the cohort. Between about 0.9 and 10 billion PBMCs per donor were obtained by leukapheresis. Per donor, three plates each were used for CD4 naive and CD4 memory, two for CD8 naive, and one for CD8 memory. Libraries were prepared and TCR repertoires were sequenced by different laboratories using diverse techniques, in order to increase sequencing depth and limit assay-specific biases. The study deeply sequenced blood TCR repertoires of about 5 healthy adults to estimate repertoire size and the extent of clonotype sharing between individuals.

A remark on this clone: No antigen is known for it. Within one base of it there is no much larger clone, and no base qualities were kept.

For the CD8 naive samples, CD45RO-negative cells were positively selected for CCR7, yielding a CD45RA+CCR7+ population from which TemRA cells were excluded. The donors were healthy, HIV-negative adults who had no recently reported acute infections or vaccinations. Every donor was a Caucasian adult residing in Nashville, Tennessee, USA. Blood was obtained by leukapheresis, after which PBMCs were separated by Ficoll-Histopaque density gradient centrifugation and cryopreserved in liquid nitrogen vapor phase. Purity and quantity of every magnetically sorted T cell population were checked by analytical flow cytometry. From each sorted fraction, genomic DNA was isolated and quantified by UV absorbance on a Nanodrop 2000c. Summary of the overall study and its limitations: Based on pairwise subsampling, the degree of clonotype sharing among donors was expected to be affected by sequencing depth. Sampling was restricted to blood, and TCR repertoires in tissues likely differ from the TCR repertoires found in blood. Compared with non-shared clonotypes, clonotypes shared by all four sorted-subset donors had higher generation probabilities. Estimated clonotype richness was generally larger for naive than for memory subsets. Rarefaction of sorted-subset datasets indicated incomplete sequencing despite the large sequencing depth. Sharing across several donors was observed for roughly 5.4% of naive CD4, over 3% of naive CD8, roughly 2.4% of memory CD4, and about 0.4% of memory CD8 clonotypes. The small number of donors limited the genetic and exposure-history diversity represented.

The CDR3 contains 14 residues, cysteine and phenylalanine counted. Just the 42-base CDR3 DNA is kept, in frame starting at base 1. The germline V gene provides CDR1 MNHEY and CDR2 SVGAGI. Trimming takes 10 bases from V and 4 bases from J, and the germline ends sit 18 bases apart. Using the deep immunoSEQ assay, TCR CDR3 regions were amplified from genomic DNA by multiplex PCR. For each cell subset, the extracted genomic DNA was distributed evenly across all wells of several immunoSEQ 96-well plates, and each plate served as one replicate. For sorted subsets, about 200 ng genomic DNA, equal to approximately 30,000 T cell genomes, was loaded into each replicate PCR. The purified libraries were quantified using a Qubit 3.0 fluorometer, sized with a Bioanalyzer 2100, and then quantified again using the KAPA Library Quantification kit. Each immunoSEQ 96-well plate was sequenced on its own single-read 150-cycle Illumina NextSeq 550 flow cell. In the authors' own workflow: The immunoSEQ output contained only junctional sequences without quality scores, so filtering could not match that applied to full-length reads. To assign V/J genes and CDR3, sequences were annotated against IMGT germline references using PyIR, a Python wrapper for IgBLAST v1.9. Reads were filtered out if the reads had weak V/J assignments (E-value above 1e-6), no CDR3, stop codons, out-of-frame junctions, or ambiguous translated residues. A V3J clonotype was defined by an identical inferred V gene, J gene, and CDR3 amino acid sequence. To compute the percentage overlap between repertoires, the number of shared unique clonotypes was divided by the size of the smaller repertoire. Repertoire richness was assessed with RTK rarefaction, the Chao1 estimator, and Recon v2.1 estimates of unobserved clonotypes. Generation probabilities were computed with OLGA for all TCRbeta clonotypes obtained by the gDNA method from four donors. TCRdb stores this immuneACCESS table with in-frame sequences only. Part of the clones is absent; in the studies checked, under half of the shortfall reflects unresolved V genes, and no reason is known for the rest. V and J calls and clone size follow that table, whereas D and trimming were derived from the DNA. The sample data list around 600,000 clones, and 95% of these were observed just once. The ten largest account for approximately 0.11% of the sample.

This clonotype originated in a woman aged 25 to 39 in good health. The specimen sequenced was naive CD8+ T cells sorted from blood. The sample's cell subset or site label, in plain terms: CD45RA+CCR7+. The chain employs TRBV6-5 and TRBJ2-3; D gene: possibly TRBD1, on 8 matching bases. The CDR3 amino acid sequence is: CATQGAGGADTQYF. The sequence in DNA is TGTGCCACCCAGGGGGCAGGGGGGGCAGATACGCAGTATTTT.